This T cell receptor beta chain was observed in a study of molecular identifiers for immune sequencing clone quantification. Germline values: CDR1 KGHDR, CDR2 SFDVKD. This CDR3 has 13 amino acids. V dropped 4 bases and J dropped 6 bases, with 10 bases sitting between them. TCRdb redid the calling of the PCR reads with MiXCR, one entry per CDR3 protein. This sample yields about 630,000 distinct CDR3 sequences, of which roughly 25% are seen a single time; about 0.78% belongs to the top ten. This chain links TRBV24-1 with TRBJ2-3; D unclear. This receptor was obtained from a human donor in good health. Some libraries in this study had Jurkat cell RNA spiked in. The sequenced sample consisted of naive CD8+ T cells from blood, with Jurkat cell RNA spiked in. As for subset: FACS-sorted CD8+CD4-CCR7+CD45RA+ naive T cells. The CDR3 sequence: CATSDRAWDTQYF. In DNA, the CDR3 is TGTGCCACCAGTGACCGGGCCTGGGATACGCAGTATTTT.